This passage covers 11 T cell receptor beta chains from one sample sequenced in a study of radiotherapy plus CTLA-4 blockade in lung cancer. TCRdb keeps only in-frame clones here, not all; method: immunoSEQ multiplex PCR. The sample comprises about 73,000 clones, about nine tenths of which are singletons, and 35% to 50% rests with the top ten. The sequencing used peripheral blood, collected from a patient treated with radiotherapy plus ipilimumab. The source is a human donor with non-small cell lung cancer that progressed on radiotherapy plus ipilimumab.

This chain links TRBV5-5 with TRBJ2-7; the D gene is possibly TRBD1 (6 bases). The CDR3 length is 13 residues. Germline V gives CDR1 SGHKS, CDR2 YYEKEE (reference sequence). Deletions cut 8 bases from V and 5 bases from J, with 17 bases between. Written as DNA, the CDR3 is TGTGCCAGTCAGACCGGGACATCCCACGAGCAGTACTTC. This gives the protein CASQTGTSHEQYF.

The rearrangement links TRBV19 to TRBJ2-1, with TRBD2 identical over 7 bases. The trim removed 7 bases at V and 5 bases at J, leaving 11 bases unmatched. The germline gives CDR1 LNHDA, CDR2 SQIVND (reference sequence). CDR3 length: 15 amino acids. The CDR3 nucleotides read TGTGCCAGTACCCTCAAGCAGGGAGGGGACAATGAGCAGTTCTTC. It yields the protein CASTLKQGGDNEQFF.

The V call is TRBV6-5, the J call TRBJ1-5; 7 positions agree with TRBD1. Germline CDR1 reads MNHEY; CDR2 reads SVGAGI. Trimming at V came to 6 bases and at J to 6 bases, leaving 11 bases not matched to a gene. The CDR3 has 15 amino acids. Written as DNA, the CDR3 is TGTGCCAGCAGCCACGGGCCGGGACAGCGTCAGCCCCAGCATTTT. It specifies CASSHGPGQRQPQHF.

The CDR3 loop reads CASSLPNTGELFF. Written as DNA, the CDR3 is TGTGCCAGCAGCTTACCGAACACCGGGGAGCTGTTTTTT. The V and J genes are TRBV7-3 and TRBJ2-2; D gene unclear. CDR1 and CDR2 (germline): SGHTA, FQGTGA. CDR3 size: 13 residues. V was shortened by 2 bases and J by 0 bases, with 1 base between the two germline ends. Combining the CDR3 with reference TRBV7-3 and TRBJ2-2 gives the whole variable domain GAGVSQTPSNKVTEKGKYVELRCDPISGHTALYWYRQSLGQGPEFLIYFQGTGAADDSGLPNDRFFAVRPEGSVSTLKIQRTERGDSAVYLCASSLPNTGELFFGEGSRLTVL.

This clone was seen just once. V and J are TRBV15 and TRBJ1-5; TRBD1 might be the D (6 bases). This CDR3 is built from 14 residues. Germline V gives CDR1 LNHNV, CDR2 YYDKDF (reference sequence). V lost 1 base, J lost 9 bases, and 13 bases lay in between. CDR3: CATSRARGEGPQHF. The CDR3 DNA follows: TGTGCCACCAGCAGAGCCAGGGGCGAGGGGCCCCAGCATTTT.

The rearrangement links TRBV5-1 to TRBJ1-5, with 10 bases fitting TRBD1. CDR1 and CDR2 from the germline V gene are SGHRS and YFSETQ. The CDR3 is 14 amino acids. V lost 4 bases and J lost 7; bases outside the gene matches: 5. CDR3 nucleotides: TGCGCCAGCAGCATTGGACAGGGGGACCAGCCCCAGCATTTT. Its protein is CASSIGQGDQPQHF.

V gene TRBV5-4 combines with J gene TRBJ1-5; D perhaps matches TRBD1 (5 bases). Germline CDR1 SGHNT, CDR2 YYREEE (reference sequence). The CDR3 has 13 residues. Trimming pared 4 bases from V and 7 bases from J, leaving 12 bases between. The chain's CDR3 is CASSAWGEQPQHF. CDR3 DNA: TGTGCCAGCAGCGCGTGGGGGGAACAGCCCCAGCATTTT.

V and J are TRBV29-1 and TRBJ2-3; D might be TRBD2 (5 bases). V dropped 5 bases and J dropped 6 bases, with 9 bases sitting between them. The CDR3 runs to 11 residues. The germline gives CDR1 SQVTM, CDR2 ANQGSEA. CDR3 residues: CSVTGSDTQYF. CDR3 DNA: TGCAGCGTTACGGGGTCCGATACGCAGTATTTT.

The J gene is TRBJ1-1, the V gene TRBV28; D may be TRBD1 (5 bases). Trimming left V 3 bases short and J 4 bases short, with 18 bases between. This CDR3 is 16 amino acids long. Germline CDR1 is MDHEN and CDR2 is SYDVKM. The CDR3 sequence: CASSLIQGAFFTEAFF. As DNA, the CDR3 is TGTGCCAGCAGTTTGATCCAGGGAGCTTTTTTCACTGAAGCTTTCTTT. The entire variable domain, with the rest obtained from reference TRBV28 and TRBJ1-1, is as follows: DVKVTQSSRYLVKRTGEKVFLECVQDMDHENMFWYRQDPGLGLRLIYFSYDVKMKEKGDIPEGYSVSREKKERFSLILESASTNQTSMYLCASSLIQGAFFTEAFFGQGTRLTVV.

The chain employs TRBV6-1 and TRBJ2-1; 8 bases agree with TRBD1. V shed 6 bases and J 5 bases; nucleotides not matched to a gene: 9. The germline V gene has CDR1 MNHNS and CDR2 SASEGT. The CDR3 is 15 amino acids. The CDR3 loop is CASSLDRAVHNEQFF. The CDR3 DNA sequence: TGTGCCAGCAGCTTGGACAGGGCAGTCCACAATGAGCAGTTCTTC.

The V and J genes are TRBV7-8 and TRBJ2-7; D is unresolved. Trimming shortened V by 1 base and J by 2 bases, and 15 bases separated the two germline ends. Germline CDR1 is SGHVS and CDR2 is FQNEAQ. The CDR3 is 16 residues long. The CDR3 region has the DNA TGTGCCAGCAGCTTAGTTTCCGCCACCCTACCCTACGAGCAGTACTTC. It translates to CASSLVSATLPYEQYF.